The 15 T cell receptor beta chains reported below all come from one sample, sequenced in a study of metastatic and nonmetastatic thyroid tumors. From the PCR reads, TCRdb re-called clones with MiXCR. In the table there are 6,000 to 8,000 clones, roughly 24% of which are singletons. Patients had received no treatment of any kind before thyroid surgery. Sequencing was done on a sample of adjacent normal tissue. These receptors were obtained from a female donor with papillary thyroid cancer or a benign thyroid nodule (not recorded which). Some clones in this sample may be carry-over from other donors' samples.

This clone has only a few counts. The V and J genes are TRBV27 and TRBJ2-1, with a possible D match to TRBD2 (5 bases). Germline values: CDR1 MNHEY, CDR2 SMNVEV (reference sequence). The CDR3 contains 13 residues. V lost 0 bases and J lost 8, with 8 bases in between. In DNA, the CDR3 is TGTGCCAGCAGTTTATCGAGGGTGGATGAGCAGTTCTTC. Its protein product is CASSLSRVDEQFF.

The chain is built from TRBV6-1 and TRBJ1-5; 8 bases agree with TRBD1. This CDR3 region has 17 residues. V lost 6 bases and J lost 0; bases outside the gene matches: 10. CDR1 is MNHNS, CDR2 SASEGT, per germline. CDR3 DNA: TGTGCCAGCAGGACCCGGGACAGGCCCAATAGCAATCAGCCCCAGCATTTT. Protein product: CASRTRDRPNSNQPQHF.

By its share, this clone is medium-sized. The chain combines TRBV2 with TRBJ1-1, with 7 positions matching TRBD1. The V segment lost 8 bases and the J segment 1 base; nucleotides outside the gene matches: 10. The CDR3 is 15 amino acids. Looked up from germline, CDR1 is SNHLY and CDR2 is FYNNEI. The CDR3 nucleotides read TGTGCCAGCGACAGGGCGAGGGGCCCGAACACTGAAGCTTTCTTT. Translated, it gives CASDRARGPNTEAFF.

This clone is labeled as large (0.1 to 1%). The V call is TRBV6-1, the J call TRBJ2-7; 7 bases map to TRBD2. V was clipped by 6 bases and J by 7 bases; unmatched bases: 9. Germline V CDR1 and CDR2: MNHNS, SASEGT. This CDR3 comprises 13 residues. In DNA, the CDR3 is TGTGCCAGCAGCGGGGGGTCCGTCTTAGAGCAGTACTTC. Residues: CASSGGSVLEQYF.

The chain couples TRBV28 to TRBJ2-3, with TRBD2 as a possible D gene (6 bases). V lost 5 bases and J lost 7, with 22 bases in between. The CDR3 has 16 amino acids. Germline V gene lookup returns CDR1 MDHEN and CDR2 SYDVKM. DNA of the CDR3: TGTGCCAGCAGTCCGACCAGACTAGATCTCGGGAATACGCAGTATTTT. It specifies CASSPTRLDLGNTQYF.

In this sample, this clone is medium-sized. V usage is TRBV7-9 and J usage is TRBJ2-5; tentatively, D is TRBD2 (5 bases). Trimming cost V 5 bases and J 7 bases, with 11 bases left between them. This CDR3 contains 12 residues. Germline V gene sequence: CDR1 SEHNR, CDR2 FQNEAQ (reference sequence). CDR3 residues: CASSPDRGTQYF. The CDR3 DNA sequence: TGTGCCAGCAGCCCGGACCGGGGGACCCAGTACTTC.

This chain joins TRBV2 and TRBJ1-1; possibly TRBD1 for D (6 bases). Germline CDR1 reads SNHLY; CDR2 reads FYNNEI. Trimming took 2 bases from V and 0 from J, leaving 22 bases between them. This CDR3 contains 19 residues. The CDR3 reads CASSEWGGLTQKLNTEAFF. CDR3 bases: TGTGCCAGCAGTGAATGGGGGGGCCTCACCCAAAAATTGAACACTGAAGCTTTCTTT.

The chain employs TRBV9 and TRBJ2-1, with D unresolved. Germline V CDR1 and CDR2: SGDLS, YYNGEE. The CDR3 loop spans 13 amino acids. V lost 4 bases, J lost 9 bases, and 14 bases lay in between. The CDR3, as DNA: TGTGCCAGCAGCCGCGGCGATGGCACTGAGCAGTTCTTC. This sequence encodes CASSRGDGTEQFF.

This clone appeared many times. Other nucleotide sequences in the sample specify the same CDR3. The J gene is TRBJ2-7, the V gene TRBV20-1, with D perhaps matching TRBD1 or TRBD2 (6 bases each). The germline V gene has CDR1 DFQATT and CDR2 SNEGSKA (reference sequence). Trimming pared 6 bases from V and 8 bases from J, leaving 14 bases between. The CDR3 has 11 residues. CDR3 protein: CSALRGLQQYF. CDR3 sequence (DNA): TGCAGTGCCCTTCGGGGGCTACAGCAGTACTTC.

This clone is deemed medium-sized. This chain connects TRBV18 to TRBJ2-7; 15 bases fit TRBD2. The germline V gene encodes CDR1 KGHSH and CDR2 LQKENI. Trimming at V came to 0 bases and at J to 1 base, leaving 7 bases not matched to a gene. CDR3 length equals 19 residues. The DNA of the CDR3 is TGTGCCAGCTCACCACCGGGACTAGCGGGGGGCGTTAAATCCTACGAGCAGTACTTC. Translation: CASSPPGLAGGVKSYEQYF.

The rearrangement uses TRBV20-1 and TRBJ2-1; TRBD2 might be the D (5 bases). V lost 6 bases to trimming and J lost 0 bases, with 18 bases between them. CDR1 is DFQATT, CDR2 SNEGSKA, per germline (reference sequence). The CDR3 has 16 residues. The CDR3 region is CSAVIASPRSYNEQFF. The CDR3 DNA is TGCAGTGCCGTTATAGCGTCGCCCCGCTCCTACAATGAGCAGTTCTTC.

The chain combines TRBV10-3 with TRBJ1-2; TRBD1 matches at 12 bases. Germline V gene lookup returns CDR1 ENHRY and CDR2 SYGVKD. This CDR3 has 15 residues. J lost 5 bases, V lost 2 bases, and 3 bases had no gene match. CDR3 in amino acids: CAISEGTGGLYGYTF. The CDR3 region has the DNA TGTGCCATCAGTGAGGGGACAGGGGGCCTTTATGGCTACACCTTC.

This clone was seen only a few times. The CDR3 DNA is TGTGCCAGCAGCCGGGAAGACGGGCCAGACACCGGGGAGCTGTTTTTT. It yields the protein CASSREDGPDTGELFF. This rearrangement joins TRBV28 to TRBJ2-2, with a possible D match to TRBD2 (5 bases). From germline, CDR1 is MDHEN and CDR2 SYDVKM. Trimming stripped 6 bases from V and 3 bases from J, with 17 bases between. The CDR3 covers 16 residues.

This chain links TRBV27 with TRBJ1-5; a weak D match, TRBD1 (5 bases). This CDR3 comprises 14 residues. Per germline, CDR1 MNHEY and CDR2 SMNVEV (reference sequence). V was cut by 1 base and J by 6 bases, with 10 bases left in between. CDR3 loop: CASSLLGGGQPQHF. The DNA of the CDR3 is TGTGCCAGCAGTTTATTGGGGGGTGGTCAGCCCCAGCATTTT.

V usage is TRBV2 and J usage is TRBJ2-5; 7 bases are shared with TRBD1. CDR1 is SNHLY and CDR2 is FYNNEI in the germline V gene. Unmatched junction bases numbered 6, after V lost 4 bases and J lost 4 bases. There are 14 residues in the CDR3. CDR3 nucleotides: TGTGCCAGCAGTGGGACAGGTGGAGGAGAGACCCAGTACTTC. This gives the protein CASSGTGGGETQYF.